A selection of T cell receptor beta chains follows, all from one sample in a study of cytomegalovirus exposure and HLA in healthy donors. Clones were sequenced by immunoSEQ multiplex PCR, and TCRdb holds only the in-frame ones, with some missing. The sample shows 150,000 or so clones, nearly 90% of them seen only once. Input material: PBMCs. These receptors came from a woman aged 18-29 years in good health and CMV-seropositive. The CDR3 runs from the conserved cysteine through the conserved F or W. The order of the fields is D gene, J gene, V gene, clone size, CDR3 DNA, CDR3 protein. The D gene is left open where the match is weak. The size entry is marked missing in some rows and otherwise reads once, few, many or a size class.

TRBD2 TRBJ2-5 TRBV27 . TGTGCCAGCAGTTGGGGTACTAGCGGGGGTACTCAAGAGACCCAGTACTTC CASSWGTSGGTQETQYF
. TRBJ1-2 TRBV25-1 . TGTGCCAGCAGTGAATATGGGGGAGGCTCCAATTCGGGCTACACCTTC CASSEYGGGSNSGYTF
. TRBJ2-3 TRBV6-4 . TGTGCCAGCAGTGATGCGCGGGGTGGTACAGATACGCAGTATTTT CASSDARGGTDTQYF
. TRBJ2-7 TRBV2 . TGTGCCAGCAGTCCAACTCGGACTTCACCTCACGAGCAGTACTTC CASSPTRTSPHEQYF
. TRBJ1-6 TRBV28 few TGTGCCAGCAGTTTCCGGACTCCCTCACCCCTCCACTTT CASSFRTPSPLHF
TRBD1 TRBJ2-3 TRBV9 . TGTGCCAGCACGCCGGGACAGGGGTCCTCTATCACAGATACGCAGTATTTT CASTPGQGSSITDTQYF
TRBD1 TRBJ1-2 TRBV9 . TGTGCCAGCAGCACTCAGACAGGGATAAACTATGGCTACACCTTC CASSTQTGINYGYTF
. TRBJ2-5 TRBV25-1 . TGTGCCAGCAGCCGGAATAGCCGCAAACAAGAGACCCAGTACTTC CASSRNSRKQETQYF
TRBD1 TRBJ1-2 TRBV28 . TGTGCCAGCAGGGAAGGGGGCGGATATGGCTACACCTTC CASREGGGYGYTF
. TRBJ2-1 TRBV4-1 once TGCGCCAGCAGCCAAGTTAGGGGTGGGTCGAATGAGCAGTTCTTC CASSQVRGGSNEQFF
. TRBJ2-7 TRBV4-3 once TGCGCCAGCAGCCAAGCCGACAGGAAACACGAGCAGTACTTC CASSQADRKHEQYF
. TRBJ2-3 TRBV19 . TGTGCCAGTAGTACAAGCACAGATACGCAGTATTTT CASSTSTDTQYF
. TRBJ2-1 TRBV19 . TGTGCCAGTACACAGGGACTAAGCTCCTACAATGAGCAGTTCTTC CASTQGLSSYNEQFF
. TRBJ2-2 TRBV5-1 . TGCGCCAGCAGCTTGCCAGCGGGGAACACCGGGGAGCTGTTTTTT CASSLPAGNTGELFF
TRBD1 TRBJ2-7 TRBV7-6 . TGTGCCAGCAGCTTAGAGGGGGCTGACTACGAGCAGTACTTC CASSLEGADYEQYF
TRBD1 TRBJ1-6 TRBV11-2 . TGTGCCAGCAGCTTAGTAACCGGACAGGGTGGGTCACCCCTCCACTTT CASSLVTGQGGSPLHF
. TRBJ1-2 TRBV10-1 . TGCGCCAGCACCTTTGAGGGCAGAGGCGTTATTTATGGCTACACCTTC CASTFEGRGVIYGYTF
TRBD2 TRBJ2-1 TRBV30 . TGTGCCTGTTTGGGGCTAGCGGGGATTGAGCAGTTCTTC CACLGLAGIEQFF
. TRBJ1-6 TRBV7-8 . TGTGCCAGCAGCTTAGGCGGCAGCTATAATTCACCCCTCCACTTT CASSLGGSYNSPLHF
. TRBJ1-5 TRBV5-4 once TGTGCCAGCAGCTTGAGCGGTCCTAATCAGCCCCAGCATTTT CASSLSGPNQPQHF
. TRBJ2-3 TRBV30 . TGTGCCTGGTCCCACAGCTCAGATACGCAGTATTTT CAWSHSSDTQYF
TRBD1 TRBJ1-1 TRBV27 . TGTGCCAGCAGTTTAAGTGGGACAGTCACTGAAGCTTTCTTT CASSLSGTVTEAFF
. TRBJ2-2 TRBV7-3 once TGTGCCAGCCTCGGCGGAGGGGGCCGACGCACCGGGGAGCTGTTTTTT CASLGGGGRRTGELFF
. TRBJ1-1 TRBV6-1 . TGTGCCAGTGTGGGGGGGGGCACTGAAGCTTTCTTT CASVGGGTEAFF
. TRBJ1-2 TRBV6-4 . TGTGCCAGCAGTTTTACAGGGTCGAACTATGGCTACACCTTC CASSFTGSNYGYTF
TRBD2 TRBJ2-1 TRBV19 . TGTGCCAGTAGTGTCACATCTAGCGGGGGGGCCGTTAGTGAGCAGTTCTTC CASSVTSSGGAVSEQFF
TRBD1 TRBJ2-1 TRBV5-4 . TGTGCCAGCAGCTTGGGAGGGACAGGGACCTACAATGAGCAGTTCTTC CASSLGGTGTYNEQFF
. TRBJ2-1 TRBV19 . TGTGCCAGTAGTATAGATCTAGGGGTTACCTACAATGAGCAGTTCTTC CASSIDLGVTYNEQFF
TRBD1 TRBJ1-5 TRBV10-3 . TGTGCCATCAGTGAGTCGCTACAGGGGTTGGGTCAGGGCAATCAGCCCCAGCATTTT CAISESLQGLGQGNQPQHF
TRBD1 TRBJ2-1 TRBV30 . TGTGCCTGGAGTCCCCGGAAGACAGGGGGCTCCTACAATGAGCAGTTCTTC CAWSPRKTGGSYNEQFF
. TRBJ2-1 TRBV5-4 . TGTGCCAGCAGCGCGACAGTAGAGCAGTTCTTC CASSATVEQFF
. TRBJ2-1 TRBV28 once TGTGCCAGCAGTTTCGGGAGTTTTAACAATGAGCAGTTCTTC CASSFGSFNNEQFF
TRBD2 TRBJ2-7 TRBV19 . TGTGCCAGTGGGCCGGGACTAGCGGGGCCTGTGATCCACGAGCAGTACTTC CASGPGLAGPVIHEQYF
. TRBJ2-5 TRBV19 . TGTGCCAGTAGTCTCTCCGGGGGGACCCAGTACTTC CASSLSGGTQYF
TRBD2 TRBJ2-1 TRBV19 . TGTGCCAGTAGCGGGGGGGAGATGGATGAGCAGTTCTTC CASSGGEMDEQFF
. TRBJ1-6 TRBV5-6 . TGTGCCAGCAAGACAGTACGCAGGACGAATTCACCCCTCCACTTT CASKTVRRTNSPLHF
. TRBJ1-1 TRBV29-1 . TGCAGCGGGAGGGAAAACACTGAAGCTTTCTTT CSGRENTEAFF
TRBD1 TRBJ2-2 TRBV18 . TGTGCCAGCTCACGGACAGGGCACACCGGGGAGCTGTTTTTT CASSRTGHTGELFF
TRBD1 TRBJ1-1 TRBV19 . TGTGCCAGTAGTAACAGGGGAATACACACTGAAGCTTTCTTT CASSNRGIHTEAFF
TRBD1 TRBJ2-7 TRBV15 . TGTGCCACCAGCAGAGATCTGGGACAGGGTTTTCGCGAGCAGTACTTC CATSRDLGQGFREQYF
. TRBJ1-1 TRBV7-8 . TGTGCCAGCTCGAGGAGGGTTAACACTGAAGCTTTCTTT CASSRRVNTEAFF
. TRBJ2-3 TRBV7-9 . TGTGCCAGCAGCCCCTACCTCGGGGGGCGCACAGATACGCAGTATTTT CASSPYLGGRTDTQYF
. TRBJ1-5 TRBV2 . TGTGCCAGTGGGAGACAGGCGTATAGCAATCAGCCCCAGCATTTT CASGRQAYSNQPQHF
. TRBJ2-5 TRBV14 . TGTGCCAGCAGCCAAAGGCAGAACAGCCAAGAGACCCAGTACTTC CASSQRQNSQETQYF
TRBD2 TRBJ2-7 TRBV7-2 . TGTGCCAGCAGCTTTACGACTAGCGGGGGGAGCGAGCAGTACTTC CASSFTTSGGSEQYF
. TRBJ2-5 TRBV11-2 . TGTGCCAGCAGCTTAGATCGGTTCCAGGGACAAGAGACCCAGTACTTC CASSLDRFQGQETQYF
. TRBJ1-4 TRBV5-5 . TGTGCCAGCAGCTTGCTGGCCAGGGCTAATGAAAAACTGTTTTTT CASSLLARANEKLFF
. TRBJ2-3 TRBV7-2 . TGTGCCAGCAGCTCCTGGGCTAGCGTGGGCACAGATACGCAGTATTTT CASSSWASVGTDTQYF
. TRBJ2-3 TRBV2 . TGTGCCAGCAAACTATCGAGAGATACGCAGTATTTT CASKLSRDTQYF
. TRBJ1-1 TRBV7-8 . TGTGCCAACAGCTTATCCTTAGGGGTCAGGGTCACTGAAGCTTTCTTT CANSLSLGVRVTEAFF
. TRBJ2-7 TRBV6-1 once TGTGCCAGCAGGAACAGGGACGAGCAGTACTTC CASRNRDEQYF